The 15 T cell receptor beta chains presented below share a single source sample, sequenced in a study of blood T cell repertoires in COVID-19. Using immunoSEQ multiplex PCR, the repertoire was profiled, and TCRdb retains in-frame clones only, with some absent. This sample yields 470,000 or so clones, of which 80% to 90% are seen a single time; approximately 2.9% belongs to the top ten. The sequencing sample was made of peripheral blood. The receptor source for this set is a human donor in a cohort sampled during active COVID-19.

The rearrangement links TRBV6-4 to TRBJ2-3; D is perhaps TRBD2 (6 bases). This CDR3 contains 16 residues. Trimming pared 6 bases from V and 1 base from J, leaving 17 bases between. Germline V gene lookup returns CDR1 MRHNA and CDR2 SNTAGT. CDR3 in amino acids: CASSPIAAGGTDTQYF. DNA of the CDR3: TGTGCCAGCAGCCCCATAGCGGCCGGGGGCACAGATACGCAGTATTTT.

The V gene is TRBV16, the J gene TRBJ2-1, with D perhaps TRBD1 (6 bases). This CDR3 is built from 16 residues. CDR1 is KGHSY, CDR2 FQNENV, per germline. Trimming cost V 5 bases and J 7 bases, with 21 bases left between them. For the CDR3, the DNA is TGTGCCAGCAGCTCACTGGACAGCCTATCTAATAATGAGCAGTTCTTC. Amino acid sequence: CASSSLDSLSNNEQFF.

V gene TRBV3-1 (or the pseudogene TRBV3-2) combines with J gene TRBJ2-1, with D possibly being TRBD2 (5 bases). There are 15 residues in the CDR3. Trimming pared 1 base from V and 4 bases from J, leaving 11 bases between. Germline lookup yields CDR1 LGHDT and CDR2 YNNKEL (reference sequence). The CDR3 reads CASSQGVASYNEQFF. In DNA, the CDR3 is TGTGCCAGCAGCCAAGGGGTAGCGAGTTACAATGAGCAGTTCTTC.

This clone was counted once. The chain carries TRBV2 and TRBJ2-1, with 7 bases aligning to TRBD1. The CDR3 has 15 residues. J gave up 5 bases and V 1 base, and 5 bases lay outside the gene matches. Germline V gives CDR1 SNHLY, CDR2 FYNNEI. CDR3 region: CASSEGTGNNNEQFF. The CDR3 DNA is TGTGCCAGCAGTGAAGGGACAGGTAACAACAATGAGCAGTTCTTC.

V usage is TRBV5-1 and J usage is TRBJ2-1; the match to TRBD2 covers 10 bases. Germline CDR1 SGHRS, CDR2 YFSETQ. V shed 4 bases, J shed 5 bases, and the junction held 6 bases outside the gene matches. The CDR3 loop spans 15 amino acids. The CDR3 sequence is CASSPRTSGNNEQFF. The CDR3, as DNA: TGCGCCAGCAGCCCCCGTACTAGCGGGAACAATGAGCAGTTCTTC. The whole variable domain, filled in from reference TRBV5-1 and TRBJ2-1, reads KAGVTQTPRYLIKTRGQQVTLSCSPISGHRSVSWYQQTPGQGLQFLFEYFSETQRNKGNFPGRFSGRQFSNSRSEMNVSTLELGDSALYLCASSPRTSGNNEQFFGPGTRLTVL.

The gene calls are TRBV30 and TRBJ2-2, with 8 positions matching TRBD2. V trimming: 2 bases; J trimming: 3 bases; junction bases outside the gene matches: 5. This CDR3 comprises 15 residues. CDR1 is GTSNPN, CDR2 SVGIG, per germline (reference sequence). The chain's CDR3 is CAWSIGRADTGELFF. The CDR3 DNA is TGTGCCTGGAGTATCGGGAGGGCCGACACCGGGGAGCTGTTTTTT.

CDR3 amino acids: CASSFHRDRGYGYTF. The CDR3 nucleotides are TGTGCCAGCAGTTTTCACCGGGACAGGGGCTATGGCTACACCTTC. V gene TRBV6-6 combines with J gene TRBJ1-2; TRBD1 matches at 10 bases. The V and J ends lost 4 bases and 4 bases, in that order; junction bases with no gene match: 6. The CDR3 has 15 residues. In germline, CDR1 is MNHNY, CDR2 SVGAGI (reference sequence).

The J gene is TRBJ2-3, the V gene TRBV2; 7 bases agree with TRBD1. After removal of 5 bases from V and 5 bases from J, the junction contained 10 bases not matched to a gene. Germline V gene lookup returns CDR1 SNHLY and CDR2 FYNNEI. The CDR3 loop spans 15 amino acids. The CDR3 region is CASSKGQKTEDTQYF. The CDR3, as DNA: TGTGCCAGCAGTAAGGGACAGAAGACAGAAGATACGCAGTATTTT.

The chain joins TRBV6-6 to TRBJ2-7; 8 nucleotides align to TRBD2. J was trimmed by 4 bases and V by 4 bases; bases with no gene match: 9. The CDR3 loop spans 15 amino acids. Germline V CDR1 and CDR2: MNHNY, SVGAGI (reference sequence). DNA for the CDR3: TGTGCCAGCAGTTGGAGGGGACTAGATAAATACGAGCAGTACTTC. Residues: CASSWRGLDKYEQYF.

The chain employs TRBV19 and TRBJ2-5, with a weak D call TRBD1 (6 bases). Trimming removed 1 base at V and 2 bases at J, with 8 bases between. The CDR3 covers 14 residues. The V gene's germline CDR1 is LNHDA and CDR2 SQIVND (reference sequence). CDR3 sequence: CASSIVGTQETQYF. DNA for the CDR3: TGTGCCAGTAGTATAGTAGGGACACAAGAGACCCAGTACTTC.

The rearrangement uses TRBV6-1 and TRBJ1-1; 7 nucleotides align to TRBD1. The CDR3 is 13 residues long. The germline CDR1 and CDR2 sequences are MNHNS and SASEGT. The V gene end was trimmed by 11 bases and the J gene end by 6 bases; junction bases not matched to a gene: 12. CDR3 protein: CALSPGGRPEAFF. CDR3 bases: TGTGCCCTAAGTCCAGGGGGTCGCCCTGAAGCTTTCTTT.

This clone showed up just a few times. This chain joins TRBV6-5 and TRBJ1-4; D call uncertain. Germline V CDR1 and CDR2: MNHEY, SVGAGI. This CDR3 spans 16 amino acids. Trimming removed 0 bases from V and 5 bases from J, with 13 bases in between. The DNA for the CDR3 is TGTGCCAGCAGTTACTCGATTTCACCCGGGAATGAAAAACTGTTTTTT. Translating gives CASSYSISPGNEKLFF.

The chain uses TRBV19 and TRBJ1-5; TRBD1 agrees at 12 bases. Per germline, CDR1 LNHDA and CDR2 SQIVND (reference sequence). The J segment lost 5 bases and the V segment lost 3 bases, leaving 2 bases of the junction unmatched. The CDR3 spans 15 residues. CDR3 protein: CASSMGTGGDQPQHF. In DNA, the CDR3 is TGTGCCAGTAGTATGGGGACAGGGGGCGATCAGCCCCAGCATTTT.

The V and J genes are TRBV5-4 and TRBJ2-3; TRBD2 might be the D (5 bases). Germline CDR1 SGHNT, CDR2 YYREEE (reference sequence). V was trimmed by 0 bases and J by 5 bases, leaving 13 bases between them. The CDR3 is 15 residues long. The CDR3 coding sequence is TGTGCCAGCAGCTTGGAGATAGTGGCGGGAGATACGCAGTATTTT. It yields the protein CASSLEIVAGDTQYF.

This clone was counted a few times. Other DNA sequences in this sample translate to the same CDR3. V gene TRBV7-9 combines with J gene TRBJ2-7, with TRBD1 as a possible D gene (6 bases). The CDR3 covers 12 residues. Between the trimmed V and J ends, which lost 2 bases and 7 bases, there was a span of 9 bases. Germline V lookup: CDR1 SEHNR, CDR2 FQNEAQ (reference sequence). The CDR3 sequence is CASSLTGLEQYF. The CDR3 coding sequence is TGTGCCAGCAGCTTAACAGGGTTGGAGCAGTACTTC. The complete variable domain, with remaining parts taken from reference TRBV7-9 and TRBJ2-7, reads DTGVSQNPRHKITKRGQNVTFRCDPISEHNRLYWYRQTLGQGPEFLTYFQNEAQLEKSRLLSDRFSAERPKGSFSTLEIQRTEQGDSAMYLCASSLTGLEQYFGPGTRLTVT.